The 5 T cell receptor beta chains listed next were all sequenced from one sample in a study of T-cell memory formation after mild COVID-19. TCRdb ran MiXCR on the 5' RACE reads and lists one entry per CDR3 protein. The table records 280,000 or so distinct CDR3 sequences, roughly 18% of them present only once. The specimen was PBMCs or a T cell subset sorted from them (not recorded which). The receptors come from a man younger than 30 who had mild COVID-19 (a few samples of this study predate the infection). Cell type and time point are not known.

The DNA for the CDR3 is TGTGCCAGCAGCCCCTCTGGGATGGTCCGGGCCAACACTGAAGCTTTCTTT. Its translation: CASSPSGMVRANTEAFF. This chain links TRBV6-1 with TRBJ1-1; D gene unclear. This CDR3 contains 17 residues. Germline CDR1 MNHNS, CDR2 SASEGT. V lost 6 bases and J 2 bases, leaving 22 bases between the germline ends.

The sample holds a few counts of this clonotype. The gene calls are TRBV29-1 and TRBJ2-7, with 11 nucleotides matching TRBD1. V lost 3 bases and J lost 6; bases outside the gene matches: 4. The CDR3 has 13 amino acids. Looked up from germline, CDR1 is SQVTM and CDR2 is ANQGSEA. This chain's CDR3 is CSVEDRGRGEQYF. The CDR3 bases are TGCAGCGTTGAGGACAGGGGGCGAGGCGAGCAGTACTTC.

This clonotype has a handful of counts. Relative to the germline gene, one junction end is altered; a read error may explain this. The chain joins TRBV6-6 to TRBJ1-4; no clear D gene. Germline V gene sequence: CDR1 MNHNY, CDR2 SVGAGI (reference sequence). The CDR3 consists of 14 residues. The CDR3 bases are TGTGCCAGCATTTACTCGGAGGGTGCGGAAAAACTGTTTTTT. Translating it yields CASIYSEGAEKLFF.

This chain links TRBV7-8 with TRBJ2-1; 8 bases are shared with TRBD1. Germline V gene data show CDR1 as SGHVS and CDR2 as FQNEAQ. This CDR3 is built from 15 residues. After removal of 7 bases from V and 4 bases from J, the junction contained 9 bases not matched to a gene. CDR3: CASNSGTGDYNEQFF. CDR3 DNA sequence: TGTGCCAGCAACTCCGGGACAGGTGATTACAATGAGCAGTTCTTC.

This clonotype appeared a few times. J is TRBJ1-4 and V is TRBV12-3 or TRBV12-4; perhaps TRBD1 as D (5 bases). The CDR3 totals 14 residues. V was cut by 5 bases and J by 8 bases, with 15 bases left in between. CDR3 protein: CASSPGGESEKLFF. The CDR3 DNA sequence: TGTGCCAGCAGTCCCGGGGGGGAAAGCGAAAAACTGTTTTTT.